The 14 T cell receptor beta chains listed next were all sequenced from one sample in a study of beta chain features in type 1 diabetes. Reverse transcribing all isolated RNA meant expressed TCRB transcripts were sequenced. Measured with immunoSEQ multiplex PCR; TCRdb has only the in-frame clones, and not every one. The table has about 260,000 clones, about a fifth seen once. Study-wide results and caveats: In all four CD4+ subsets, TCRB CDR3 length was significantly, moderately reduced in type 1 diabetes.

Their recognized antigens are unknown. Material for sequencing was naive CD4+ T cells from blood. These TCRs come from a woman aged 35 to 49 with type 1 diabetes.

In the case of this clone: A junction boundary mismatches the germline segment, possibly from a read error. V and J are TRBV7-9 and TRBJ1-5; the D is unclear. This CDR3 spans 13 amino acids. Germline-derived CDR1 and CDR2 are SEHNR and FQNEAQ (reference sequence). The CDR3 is CASSLGSTQPQHF. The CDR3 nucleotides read TGTGCCAGCAGCTTAGGGAGCACTCAGCCCCAGCATTTT. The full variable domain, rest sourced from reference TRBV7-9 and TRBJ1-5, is DTGVSQNPRHKITKRGQNVTFRCDPISEHNRLYWYRQTLGQGPEFLTYFQNEAQLEKSRLLSDRFSAERPKGSFSTLEIQRTEQGDSAMYLCASSLGSTQPQHFGDGTRLSIL.

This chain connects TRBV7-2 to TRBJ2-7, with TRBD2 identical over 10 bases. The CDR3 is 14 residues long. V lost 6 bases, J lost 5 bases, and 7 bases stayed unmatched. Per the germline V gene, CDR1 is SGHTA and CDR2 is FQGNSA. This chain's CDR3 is CASRDLAGANEQYF. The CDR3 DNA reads TGTGCCAGCAGAGATCTAGCGGGAGCCAACGAGCAGTACTTC.

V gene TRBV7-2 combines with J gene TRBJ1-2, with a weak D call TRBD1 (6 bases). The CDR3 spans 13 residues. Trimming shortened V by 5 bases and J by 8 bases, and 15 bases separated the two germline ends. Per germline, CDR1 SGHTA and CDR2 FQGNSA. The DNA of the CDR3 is TGTGCCAGCAGCGTAACACAGGGCAGCGGCTACACCTTC. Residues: CASSVTQGSGYTF.

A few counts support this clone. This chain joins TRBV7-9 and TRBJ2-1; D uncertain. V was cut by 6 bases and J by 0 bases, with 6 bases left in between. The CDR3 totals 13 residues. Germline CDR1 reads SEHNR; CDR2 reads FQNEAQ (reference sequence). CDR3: CASSYSSYNEQFF. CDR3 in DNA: TGTGCCAGCAGTTATTCCTCCTACAATGAGCAGTTCTTC.

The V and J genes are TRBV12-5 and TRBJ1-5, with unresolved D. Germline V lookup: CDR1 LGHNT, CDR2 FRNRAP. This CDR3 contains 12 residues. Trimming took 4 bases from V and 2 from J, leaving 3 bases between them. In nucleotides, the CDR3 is TGTGCTAGTGGTTCCGGCAATCAGCCCCAGCATTTT. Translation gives CASGSGNQPQHF.

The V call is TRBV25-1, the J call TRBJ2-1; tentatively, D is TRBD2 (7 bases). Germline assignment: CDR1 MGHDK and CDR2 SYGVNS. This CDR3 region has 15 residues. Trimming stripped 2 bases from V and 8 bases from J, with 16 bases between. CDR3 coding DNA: TGTGCCAGCAGTGAAGTGGCGGGGGCGGGGGATGAGCAGTTCTTC. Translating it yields CASSEVAGAGDEQFF.

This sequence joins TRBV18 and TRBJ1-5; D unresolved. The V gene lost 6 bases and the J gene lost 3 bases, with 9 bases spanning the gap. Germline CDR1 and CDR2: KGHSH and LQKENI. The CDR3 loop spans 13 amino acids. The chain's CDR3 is CASSPGNNQPQHF. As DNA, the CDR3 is TGTGCCAGCTCCCCCGGGAACAATCAGCCCCAGCATTTT.

DNA for the CDR3: TGTGCCAGCACCGACAGCATGAACACTGAAGCTTTCTTT. This sequence encodes CASTDSMNTEAFF. The rearrangement joins TRBV6-5 to TRBJ1-1; D is perhaps TRBD1 (5 bases). V was shortened by 7 bases and J by 0 bases, with 9 bases between the two germline ends. CDR1 is MNHEY and CDR2 is SVGAGI in the germline V gene. The CDR3 totals 13 residues.

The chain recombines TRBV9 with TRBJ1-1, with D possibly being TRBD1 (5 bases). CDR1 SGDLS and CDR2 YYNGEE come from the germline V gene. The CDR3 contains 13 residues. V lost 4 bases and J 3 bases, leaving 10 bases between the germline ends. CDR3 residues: CASSQGGHTEAFF. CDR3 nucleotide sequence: TGTGCCAGCAGCCAGGGTGGGCACACTGAAGCTTTCTTT.

The CDR3 DNA sequence: TGTGCCAGCAGTTACAAGCGGGGCACAGATACGCAGTATTTT. Its protein product is CASSYKRGTDTQYF. The rearrangement uses TRBV6-5 and TRBJ2-3; maybe TRBD2 (6 bases). The ends were cut back, 2 bases at V and 1 base at J, with 7 bases in the middle. This CDR3 has 14 amino acids. Germline lookup yields CDR1 MNHEY and CDR2 SVGAGI.

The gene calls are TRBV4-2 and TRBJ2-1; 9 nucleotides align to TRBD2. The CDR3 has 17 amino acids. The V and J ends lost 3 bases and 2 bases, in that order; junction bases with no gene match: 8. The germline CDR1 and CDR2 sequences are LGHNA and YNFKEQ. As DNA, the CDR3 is TGTGCCAGCAGCCATCTCTTAGCGGGAGCAGCCTACAATGAGCAGTTCTTC. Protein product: CASSHLLAGAAYNEQFF.

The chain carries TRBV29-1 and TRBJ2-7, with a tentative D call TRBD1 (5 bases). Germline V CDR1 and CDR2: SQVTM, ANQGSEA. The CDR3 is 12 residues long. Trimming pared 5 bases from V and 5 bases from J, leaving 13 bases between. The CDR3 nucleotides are TGCAGCGTTATACCGCAGGGCCACGAGCAGTACTTC. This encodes CSVIPQGHEQYF.

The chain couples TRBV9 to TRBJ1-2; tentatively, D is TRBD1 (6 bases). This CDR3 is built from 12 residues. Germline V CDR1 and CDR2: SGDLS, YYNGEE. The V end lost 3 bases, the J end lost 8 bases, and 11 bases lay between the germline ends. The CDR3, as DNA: TGTGCCAGCAGCGCCCCAGGGGAAGGCTACACCTTC. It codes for CASSAPGEGYTF. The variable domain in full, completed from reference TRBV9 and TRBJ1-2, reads DSGVTQTPKHLITATGQRVTLRCSPRSGDLSVYWYQQSLDQGLQFLIQYYNGEERAKGNILERFSAQQFPDLHSELNLSSLELGDSALYFCASSAPGEGYTFGSGTRLTVV.

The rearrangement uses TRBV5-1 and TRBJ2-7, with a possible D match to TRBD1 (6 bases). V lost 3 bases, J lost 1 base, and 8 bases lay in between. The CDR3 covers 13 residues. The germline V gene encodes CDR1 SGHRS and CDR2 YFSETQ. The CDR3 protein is CASSSGQSYEQYF. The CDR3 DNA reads TGCGCCAGCAGCTCCGGACAGTCCTACGAGCAGTACTTC.